This entry lists 14 T cell receptor beta chains sequenced from one sample in a study of T cells in Graves' hyperthyroidism and ophthalmopathy. RNA transcripts were the template for amplifying TCR beta CDR3 regions. During a first-round RT-PCR of the TCR CDR3, the HTBI primer set was used. TCRdb re-called the multiplex PCR reads with MiXCR, one entry per CDR3 protein. The sample shows fewer than 350,000 distinct CDR3 sequences, 18% of them seen only once. Material: blood. Every receptor here comes from a middle-aged woman with Graves' ophthalmopathy.

This clonotype was recorded many times. The V gene is TRBV30, the J gene TRBJ1-1, with D unresolved. Germline CDR1 reads GTSNPN; CDR2 reads SVGIG (reference sequence). The CDR3 spans 13 residues. The germline V and J ends were trimmed by 2 bases and 1 base, with 8 bases remaining between them. The CDR3 loop reads CAWSFDKNTEAFF. CDR3 in DNA: TGTGCCTGGAGTTTCGACAAGAACACTGAAGCTTTCTTT. Supplemented by reference TRBV30 and TRBJ1-1, the full variable domain reads SQTIHQWPATLVQPVGSPLSLECTVEGTSNPNLYWYRQAAGRGLQLLFYSVGIGQISSEVPQNLSASRPQDRQFILSSKKLLLSDSGFYLCAWSFDKNTEAFFGQGTRLTVV.

At least ten counts were recorded for this clonotype. The rearrangement joins TRBV6-2 or TRBV6-3 to TRBJ2-7, with TRBD2 matching over 11 bases. The J segment lost 4 bases and the V segment lost 0 bases, leaving 11 bases of the junction unmatched. Germline values: CDR1 MNHEY, CDR2 SVGEGT. The length of the CDR3 is 18 residues. CDR3 in DNA: TGTGCCAGCAGTTACTCGTTGCCTACCGGGACTAGCGGTTACGAGCAGTACTTC. This gives the protein CASSYSLPTGTSGYEQYF.

The table lists this clonotype with many counts. The rearrangement joins TRBV7-9 to TRBJ1-2; D possibly corresponds to TRBD1 (5 bases). Germline-derived CDR1 and CDR2 are SEHNR and FQNEAQ (reference sequence). The CDR3 spans 14 residues. The V and J ends lost 1 base and 8 bases respectively, with 14 bases between them. The CDR3 DNA is TGTGCCAGCAGCTTAGGAGGGGAAAAAGAAGGCTACACCTTC. Translated: CASSLGGEKEGYTF.

Notes on this clonotype: A junction boundary mismatches the germline segment, possibly from a read error. The chain carries TRBV28 and TRBJ2-4; perhaps TRBD1 as D (5 bases). Germline V lookup: CDR1 MDHEN, CDR2 SYDVKM. The CDR3 spans 15 residues. The CDR3 DNA is TGTGCCAGCGGATCCCCGACAGTAGCCAGAAACATTCAGTACTTC. It encodes CASGSPTVARNIQYF.

This clonotype was detected ten times or more. This sequence joins TRBV19 and TRBJ1-2; unclear D gene. Germline CDR1 reads LNHDA; CDR2 reads SQIVND (reference sequence). This CDR3 region has 11 residues. Trimming pared 6 bases from V and 6 bases from J, leaving 8 bases between. The CDR3 region is CASRTKNGYTF. The DNA for the CDR3 is TGTGCCAGTAGGACAAAAAATGGCTACACCTTC.

This clonotype was found many times. The rearrangement links TRBV7-2 to TRBJ1-2; 10 bases map to TRBD1. Germline values: CDR1 SGHTA, CDR2 FQGNSA. Trimming removed 10 bases from V and 7 bases from J; junction bases left unmatched: 6. This CDR3 is built from 12 residues. The CDR3 loop is CAIVRDRGGYTF. The CDR3 bases are TGTGCCATCGTCCGGGACAGGGGTGGCTACACCTTC.

This clonotype was detected ten times or more. The rearrangement joins TRBV19 to TRBJ2-4; 10 nucleotides match TRBD2. V lost 0 bases and J lost 6; bases outside the gene matches: 5. The CDR3 extends over 16 amino acids. The germline gives CDR1 LNHDA, CDR2 SQIVND (reference sequence). CDR3 coding DNA: TGTGCCAGTAGTATAGAGTCTAGCGGGAGCCCAAACATTCAGTACTTC. Translated: CASSIESSGSPNIQYF.

This clonotype was seen many times. This chain joins TRBV19 and TRBJ1-5; D is perhaps TRBD1 (5 bases). The CDR3 has 14 amino acids. In germline, CDR1 is LNHDA, CDR2 SQIVND (reference sequence). V lost 9 bases to trimming and J lost 0 bases, with 12 bases between them. The DNA for the CDR3 is TGTGCCAGCGGGGCCAGGTATAGCAATCAGCCCCAGCATTTT. This codes for CASGARYSNQPQHF.

This chain connects TRBV5-1 to TRBJ2-7, with 10 nucleotides matching TRBD1. The germline V gene has CDR1 SGHRS and CDR2 YFSETQ. After removal of 0 bases from V and 3 bases from J, the junction contained 9 bases not matched to a gene. CDR3 length: 17 residues. The CDR3 DNA is TGCGCCAGCAGCTTGGAGTTAAGGGGACAGGGGAACTACGAGCAGTACTTC. Translation gives CASSLELRGQGNYEQYF.

In this sample, this clonotype turned up many times. This chain connects TRBV7-2 to TRBJ2-5; D may be TRBD2 (5 bases). Germline V lookup: CDR1 SGHTA, CDR2 FQGNSA. CDR3 length: 16 residues. Trimming removed 4 bases at V and 4 bases at J, with 19 bases between. CDR3 amino acids: CASSSRKSGRRETQYF. CDR3 nucleotides: TGTGCCAGCAGCTCCCGTAAAAGTGGGAGAAGAGAGACCCAGTACTTC.

This clonotype was seen at least ten times. V and J are TRBV9 and TRBJ1-2; D uncertain. V lost 0 bases and J lost 3, with 6 bases in between. The CDR3 runs to 13 residues. Germline CDR1 SGDLS, CDR2 YYNGEE. The CDR3 coding sequence is TGTGCCAGCAGCGTAGCCGGGGACTATGGCTACACCTTC. Translated: CASSVAGDYGYTF.

Only a few counts were recorded for this clonotype. The chain carries TRBV28 and TRBJ1-1, with a possible D match to TRBD1 (6 bases). The CDR3 totals 15 residues. The V and J ends lost 5 bases and 5 bases respectively, with 18 bases between them. Per germline, CDR1 MDHEN and CDR2 SYDVKM. CDR3 protein: CASSPLGGTRTEAFF. The CDR3 coding sequence is TGTGCCAGCAGTCCCCTGGGCGGGACACGAACTGAAGCTTTCTTT.

The V gene is TRBV7-2, the J gene TRBJ1-1, with a tentative D call TRBD1 (6 bases). The V end lost 1 base, the J end lost 11 bases, and 11 bases lay between the germline ends. In germline, CDR1 is SGHTA, CDR2 FQGNSA. The CDR3 contains 12 residues. The CDR3 DNA reads as TGTGCCAGCAGCTTAGGACAGGAGAAGGCTTTCTTT. Amino acid sequence: CASSLGQEKAFF.

This clonotype appeared many times. The rearrangement joins TRBV29-1 to TRBJ2-4; D remains unclear. V shed 3 bases and J shed 0 bases, with 6 bases lying between them. The CDR3 has 13 amino acids. Germline V gene sequence: CDR1 SQVTM, CDR2 ANQGSEA. In DNA, the CDR3 is TGCAGCGTTGAGACCGTAGCCAAAAACATTCAGTACTTC. The encoded protein is CSVETVAKNIQYF.